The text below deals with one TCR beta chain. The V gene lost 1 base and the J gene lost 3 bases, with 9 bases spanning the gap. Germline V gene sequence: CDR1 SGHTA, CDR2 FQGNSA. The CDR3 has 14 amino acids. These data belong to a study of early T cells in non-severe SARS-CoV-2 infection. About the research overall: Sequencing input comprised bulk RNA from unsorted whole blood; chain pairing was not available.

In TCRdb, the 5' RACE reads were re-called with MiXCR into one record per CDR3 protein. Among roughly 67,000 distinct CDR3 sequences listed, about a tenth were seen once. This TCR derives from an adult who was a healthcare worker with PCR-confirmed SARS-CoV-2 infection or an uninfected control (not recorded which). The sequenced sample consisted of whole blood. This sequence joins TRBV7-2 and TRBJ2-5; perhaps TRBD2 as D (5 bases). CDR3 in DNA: TGTGCCAGCAGCTTAGAGCGGACCGAAGAGACCCAGTACTTC. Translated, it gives CASSLERTEETQYF.